This TCR beta chain derives from a study of blood T cells in healthy people across ages. Alongside a J-beta primer mix, a sample-barcoded 5' primer served in a second PCR lasting 7 to 11 cycles. Every molecule of cDNA carried a tag from a template-switch adaptor with 12 random nucleotides. Using its own MiXCR run on the 5' RACE reads, TCRdb lists one record per CDR3 protein. Of hundreds of thousands of distinct CDR3 sequences in the sample, roughly 41% are singletons; the top ten hold approximately 29%. Germline V gene lookup returns CDR1 KGHSH and CDR2 LQKENI. The CDR3 totals 15 residues. Trimming stripped 3 bases from V and 5 bases from J, with 13 bases between.

The sequenced material came from blood. This receptor was obtained from a man older than 75 in good health. The J gene is TRBJ2-2, the V gene TRBV18, with TRBD1 as a possible D gene (6 bases). The CDR3 region is CASSPLAGETGELFF. CDR3 DNA: TGTGCCAGCTCACCCTTGGCAGGGGAAACCGGGGAGCTGTTTTTT.